The sequence of this TCR beta chain was determined in a study of shared T cell receptors in the human thymus. The CDR3 length is 16 residues. V lost 3 bases to trimming and J lost 6 bases; unmatched junction nucleotides: 11. Germline CDR1 SQVTM, CDR2 ANQGSEA. The method was immunoSEQ multiplex PCR; TCRdb's version includes in-frame clones alone and lacks a portion of them. Among hundreds of thousands of clones listed, more than 70% were seen once. These data also formed part of another study, on human thymus T cells. From that second work: Resections obtained during corrective heart surgery supplied the thymus tissue. Overlap was high between thymic repertoires from unrelated individuals, as reported in related research.

The chain carries TRBV29-1 and TRBJ2-1; 10 nucleotides agree with TRBD2. The sequence was collected from a boy in the first two years of life with a congenital heart defect. Sequenced material: thymocytes. The CDR3 spells CSVEEGRLAGANEQFF. Here the CDR3 DNA reads TGCAGCGTTGAGGAAGGTAGGCTAGCGGGGGCCAATGAGCAGTTCTTC.